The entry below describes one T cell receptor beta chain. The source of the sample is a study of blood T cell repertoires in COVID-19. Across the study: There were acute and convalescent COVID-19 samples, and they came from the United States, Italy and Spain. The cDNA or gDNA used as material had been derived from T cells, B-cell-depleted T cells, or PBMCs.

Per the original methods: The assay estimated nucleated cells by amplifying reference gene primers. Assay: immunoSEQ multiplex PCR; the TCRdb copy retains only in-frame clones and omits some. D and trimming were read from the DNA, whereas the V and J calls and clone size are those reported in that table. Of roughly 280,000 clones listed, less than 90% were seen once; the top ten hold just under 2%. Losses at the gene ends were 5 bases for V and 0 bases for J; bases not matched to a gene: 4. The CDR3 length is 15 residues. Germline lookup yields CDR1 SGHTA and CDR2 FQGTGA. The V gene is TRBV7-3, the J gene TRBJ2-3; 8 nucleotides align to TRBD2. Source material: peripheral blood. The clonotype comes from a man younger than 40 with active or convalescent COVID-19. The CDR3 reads CASSLSGDSTDTQYF. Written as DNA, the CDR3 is TGTGCCAGCAGCCTTAGCGGGGATAGCACAGATACGCAGTATTTT.